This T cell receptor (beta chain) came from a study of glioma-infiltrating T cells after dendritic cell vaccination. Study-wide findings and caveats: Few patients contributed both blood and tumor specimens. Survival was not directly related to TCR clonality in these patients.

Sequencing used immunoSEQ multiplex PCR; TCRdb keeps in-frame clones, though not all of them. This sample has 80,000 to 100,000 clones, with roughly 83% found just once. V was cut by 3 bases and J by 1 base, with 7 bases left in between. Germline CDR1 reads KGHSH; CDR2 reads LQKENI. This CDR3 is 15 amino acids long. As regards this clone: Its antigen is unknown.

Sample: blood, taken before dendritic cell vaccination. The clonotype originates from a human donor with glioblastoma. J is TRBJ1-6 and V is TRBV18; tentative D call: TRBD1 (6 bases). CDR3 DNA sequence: TGTGCCAGCTCACCCGACAGGTCCTATAATTCACCCCTCCACTTT. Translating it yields CASSPDRSYNSPLHF.